This TCR beta chain was sequenced for a study of blood T cell repertoires in COVID-19. On the study more broadly: Researchers got acute and convalescent COVID-19 samples from the United States, Italy and Spain.

This clone was seen just once. Germline V gene data show CDR1 as SGHRS and CDR2 as YFSETQ. V gave up 4 bases and J gave up 0 bases; unmatched junction bases: 18. This CDR3 region has 20 residues. In the authors' methods: The assay estimated nucleated cells by amplifying reference gene primers. Data came from immunoSEQ multiplex PCR; TCRdb stores just in-frame clones and leaves some out. The D gene and trimming were derived from the DNA, and the V and J assignments and clone size from that table. The data contain 80,000 or so clones, approximately 89% of them singletons. The sequence derives from a man in his fifties with acute or convalescent COVID-19. Sequences were obtained from peripheral blood. The chain joins TRBV5-1 to TRBJ1-2, with 10 nucleotides matching TRBD1. The CDR3: CASSPEGTGVLGSANYGYTF. The CDR3 nucleotides are TGCGCCAGCAGCCCTGAGGGGACAGGGGTCTTAGGATCCGCTAACTATGGCTACACCTTC.